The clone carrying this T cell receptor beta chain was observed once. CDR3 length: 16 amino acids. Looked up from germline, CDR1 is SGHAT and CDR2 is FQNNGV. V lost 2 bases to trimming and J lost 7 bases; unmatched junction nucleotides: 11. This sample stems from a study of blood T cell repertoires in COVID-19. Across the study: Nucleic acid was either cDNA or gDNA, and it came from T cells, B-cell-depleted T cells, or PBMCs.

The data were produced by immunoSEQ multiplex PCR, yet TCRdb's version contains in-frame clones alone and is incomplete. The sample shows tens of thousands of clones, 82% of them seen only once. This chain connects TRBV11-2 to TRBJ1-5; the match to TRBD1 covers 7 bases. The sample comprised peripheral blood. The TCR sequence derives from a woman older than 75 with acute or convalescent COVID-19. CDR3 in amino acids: CASSLTQGGSRQPQHF. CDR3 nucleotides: TGTGCCAGCAGCTTAACTCAGGGGGGATCACGACAGCCCCAGCATTTT.